These 21 T cell receptor beta chains were all obtained from the same sample, sequenced in a study of PD-L1 blockade in urothelial cancer. Sequencing was performed with immunoSEQ multiplex PCR; in TCRdb, only in-frame clones are kept and a portion is missing. The sample lists 86,000 or so clones; roughly 84% were seen once. Sample time point: pretreatment peripheral blood. The source was PBMCs, collected around atezolizumab (anti-PD-L1) treatment. The origin of the receptors is a man aged 60-69 years with urothelial cancer.

The rearrangement uses TRBV7-2 and TRBJ2-1, with TRBD2 matching 10 bases. In germline, CDR1 is SGHTA, CDR2 FQGNSA. The CDR3 sequence is 14 residues long. V trimming: 8 bases; J trimming: 3 bases; junction bases outside the gene matches: 4. The CDR3 nucleotides read TGTGCCAGCGGAGTAGCGGGAGGCTACAATGAGCAGTTCTTC. Protein: CASGVAGGYNEQFF. Combining the CDR3 with reference TRBV7-2 and TRBJ2-1 gives the whole variable domain GAGVSQSPSNKVTEKGKDVELRCDPISGHTALYWYRQSLGQGLEFLIYFQGNSAPDKSGLPSDRFSAERTGGSVSTLTIQRTQQEDSAVYLCASGVAGGYNEQFFGPGTRLTVL.

This clone has just a few counts. V and J are TRBV11-2 and TRBJ2-7; no definite D call. CDR3 size: 11 residues. Trimming took off 1 base at V and 4 bases at J, with 2 bases between the two ends. Per germline, CDR1 SGHAT and CDR2 FQNNGV. The CDR3 DNA sequence: TGTGCCAGCAGCTTAGCTTACGAGCAGTACTTC. Translation gives CASSLAYEQYF.

This chain links TRBV27 with TRBJ2-1; a weak D match, TRBD1 (7 bases). Germline values: CDR1 MNHEY, CDR2 SMNVEV (reference sequence). Trimming shortened V by 3 bases and J by 5 bases, and 11 bases separated the two germline ends. This CDR3 comprises 14 residues. The CDR3 region has the DNA TGTGCCAGCAGTTTCAGGGGGGAGAACAATGAGCAGTTCTTC. Translation gives CASSFRGENNEQFF.

This clone was picked up a small number of times. CDR3 bases: TGTGCCAGCAGCTCCCCAGGGACAGGGGATGGCTACACCTTC. Its protein is CASSSPGTGDGYTF. The V and J genes are TRBV9 and TRBJ1-2; 10 nucleotides align to TRBD1. The CDR3 is 14 residues long. With 4 bases clipped from V and 6 bases from J, the junction kept 6 bases outside the gene matches. Germline V gene sequence: CDR1 SGDLS, CDR2 YYNGEE.

The V call is TRBV25-1, the J call TRBJ1-4, with 8 bases that match TRBD1. The CDR3 runs to 15 residues. With V trimmed by 5 bases and J by 4 bases, 6 bases remained unmatched. Germline CDR1 and CDR2: MGHDK and SYGVNS. The CDR3 protein is CASSISGGRNEKLFF. The CDR3 nucleotides read TGTGCCAGCAGTATATCAGGGGGCCGTAATGAAAAACTGTTTTTT.

The table lists this clone with a count of one. The chain employs TRBV21-1 and TRBJ1-4. TRBV21-1 is assigned pseudogene status. The CDR3 has 14 residues. The CDR3 loop reads CASTKTGEGEKLFF. The CDR3 DNA is TGTGCCAGCACTAAAACGGGGGAGGGCGAAAAACTGTTTTTT.

V gene TRBV9 combines with J gene TRBJ2-1, with 9 nucleotides matching TRBD2. Trimming took 0 bases from V and 8 from J; bases not matched to a gene: 6. CDR1 SGDLS and CDR2 YYNGEE come from the germline V gene. This CDR3 has 15 amino acids. The DNA of the CDR3 is TGTGCCAGCAGCGTAGGGAGCGGGGGGTCCGATGAGCAGTTCTTC. Amino acid sequence: CASSVGSGGSDEQFF.

This clone was observed a handful of times. V gene TRBV6-1 combines with J gene TRBJ1-1, with 7 bases that match TRBD1. CDR1 MNHNS and CDR2 SASEGT come from the germline V gene. The trim removed 6 bases at V and 4 bases at J, leaving 5 bases unmatched. This CDR3 contains 13 residues. CDR3 coding DNA: TGTGCCAGCAGCCGACAGGGTATCACTGAAGCTTTCTTT. Protein sequence: CASSRQGITEAFF.

This clone came up a few times. The chain carries TRBV19 and TRBJ1-5; 12 bases are shared with TRBD1. The germline V gene has CDR1 LNHDA and CDR2 SQIVND (reference sequence). V lost 1 base to trimming and J lost 5 bases; unmatched junction nucleotides: 3. The CDR3 totals 16 residues. The CDR3 bases are TGTGCCAGTAGTATAGTCGGGACAGGGGGCTATCAGCCCCAGCATTTT. This sequence encodes CASSIVGTGGYQPQHF.

This clone turned up a few times. The rearrangement joins TRBV11-2 to TRBJ2-6, with 7 bases matching TRBD1. The CDR3 loop spans 19 amino acids. Unmatched junction bases numbered 10, after V lost 1 base and J lost 1 base. Germline V gene sequence: CDR1 SGHAT, CDR2 FQNNGV. The CDR3 loop is CASSLGATGKLSGANVLTF. The CDR3 bases are TGTGCCAGCAGCTTAGGGGCGACAGGGAAATTATCTGGGGCCAACGTCCTGACTTTC. Complete variable domain (other parts from reference TRBV11-2 and TRBJ2-6): EAGVAQSPRYKIIEKRQSVAFWCNPISGHATLYWYQQILGQGPKLLIQFQNNGVVDDSQLPKDRFSAERLKGVDSTLKIQPAKLEDSAVYLCASSLGATGKLSGANVLTFGAGSRLTVL.

V gene TRBV6-5 combines with J gene TRBJ1-2; 9 nucleotides line up with TRBD1. The CDR3 contains 15 residues. The germline V gene encodes CDR1 MNHEY and CDR2 SVGAGI. With V trimmed by 8 bases and J by 4 bases, 11 bases remained unmatched. The CDR3 sequence is CASGYTGGLAYGYTF. Written as DNA, the CDR3 is TGTGCCAGCGGGTACACAGGGGGCTTGGCCTATGGCTACACCTTC.

The CDR3: CASSQRGQNIQYF. CDR3 sequence (DNA): TGCGCCAGCAGCCAGAGAGGCCAAAACATTCAGTACTTC. The V and J genes are TRBV4-1 and TRBJ2-4, with D uncertain. Per germline, CDR1 MGHRA and CDR2 YSYEKL. Trimming removed 3 bases at V and 5 bases at J, with 8 bases between. This CDR3 has 13 residues.

This sequence joins TRBV19 and TRBJ1-3, with D possibly being TRBD1 (6 bases). CDR1 LNHDA and CDR2 SQIVND come from the germline V gene (reference sequence). This CDR3 region has 18 residues. With 5 bases removed from V and 0 bases from J, the gap between germline ends came to 20 bases. The CDR3 reads CASSLYTGQTLSGNTIYF. DNA for the CDR3: TGTGCCAGTAGTCTGTATACGGGACAAACGCTCTCTGGAAACACCATATATTTT. The whole variable domain, filled in from reference TRBV19 and TRBJ1-3, reads DGGITQSPKYLFRKEGQNVTLSCEQNLNHDAMYWYRQDPGQGLRLIYYSQIVNDFQKGDIAEGYSVSREKKESFPLTVTSAQKNPTAFYLCASSLYTGQTLSGNTIYFGEGSWLTVV.

CDR3 in DNA: TGTGCCAGCAGTGAGCAGGGTTCTAACTATGGCTACACCTTC. This encodes CASSEQGSNYGYTF. This chain uses TRBV2 with TRBJ1-2; D possibly corresponds to TRBD1 (5 bases). V was cut by 3 bases and J by 0 bases, with 8 bases left in between. The CDR3 has 14 residues. CDR1 is SNHLY, CDR2 FYNNEI, per germline.

The chain links TRBV27 to TRBJ2-1, with D perhaps matching TRBD2 (5 bases). V lost 5 bases, J lost 6 bases, and 8 bases lay in between. Germline CDR1 reads MNHEY; CDR2 reads SMNVEV (reference sequence). The CDR3 runs 12 residues. This CDR3 reads CASSLGGNEQFF. In nucleotides, the CDR3 is TGTGCCAGCAGTCTAGGAGGCAATGAGCAGTTCTTC.

The table lists this clone with a count of one. The V and J genes are TRBV5-3 and TRBJ2-3, with TRBD2 as a possible D gene (6 bases). TRBV5-3 counts as an open reading frame of uncertain function. This CDR3 contains 21 residues. Trimming stripped 3 bases from V and 4 bases from J, with 33 bases between. The CDR3 protein is CARSSFPAGPPALHSPDTQYF. In DNA form, the CDR3 reads TGTGCCAGAAGCTCATTCCCCGCGGGACCCCCGGCCCTCCATAGCCCAGATACGCAGTATTTT.

The chain recombines TRBV28 with TRBJ1-5; no definite D call. Trimming cost V 2 bases and J 7 bases, with 12 bases left between them. The V gene's germline CDR1 is MDHEN and CDR2 SYDVKM. The CDR3 is 14 amino acids. The CDR3 protein is CASSLQVSGQPQHF. CDR3 bases: TGTGCCAGCAGTTTACAGGTCTCTGGGCAGCCCCAGCATTTT.

The rearrangement links TRBV6-1 to TRBJ2-7; TRBD1 aligns across 7 bases. The trim removed 2 bases at V and 3 bases at J, leaving 4 bases unmatched. The length of the CDR3 is 14 residues. Germline V gives CDR1 MNHNS, CDR2 SASEGT. The chain's CDR3 is CASSELGGLYEQYF. The CDR3, as DNA: TGTGCCAGCAGTGAATTAGGGGGCCTCTACGAGCAGTACTTC.

The chain joins TRBV6-5 to TRBJ1-1; D is possibly TRBD1 (6 bases). V was cut by 0 bases and J by 1 base, with 12 bases left in between. CDR1 MNHEY and CDR2 SVGAGI come from the germline V gene. The CDR3 is 16 amino acids. CDR3 nucleotides: TGTGCCAGCAGTTACTCCAGGGGCACTGGGAACACTGAAGCTTTCTTT. Amino acids: CASSYSRGTGNTEAFF.

The chain couples TRBV5-1 to TRBJ1-1; TRBD1 matches at 8 bases. The CDR3 loop spans 15 amino acids. Germline V gives CDR1 SGHRS, CDR2 YFSETQ. Trimming cost V 4 bases and J 2 bases; bases outside gene matches: 7. The CDR3 is CASSRGDRINTEAFF. DNA of the CDR3: TGCGCCAGCAGCAGGGGGGACAGGATAAACACTGAAGCTTTCTTT.

In nucleotides, the CDR3 is TGCGCCAGCAGCTTCGCAGGGGTGGACGAGCAGTACTTC. Protein sequence: CASSFAGVDEQYF. The chain couples TRBV5-1 to TRBJ2-7; D is perhaps TRBD1 (6 bases). The CDR3 has 13 residues. Germline CDR1 and CDR2: SGHRS and YFSETQ. Trimming cost V 2 bases and J 5 bases, with 11 bases left between them. Drawing the rest from reference TRBV5-1 and TRBJ2-7, the complete variable domain is KAGVTQTPRYLIKTRGQQVTLSCSPISGHRSVSWYQQTPGQGLQFLFEYFSETQRNKGNFPGRFSGRQFSNSRSEMNVSTLELGDSALYLCASSFAGVDEQYFGPGTRLTVT.